This is a list of T cell receptor beta chains from one sample in a study of CD8+ T cells in alopecia areata. Clones were sequenced by immunoSEQ multiplex PCR, and TCRdb holds only the in-frame ones, with some missing. The table lists 100,000 to 150,000 clones, over 55% of them singletons. This material consisted of CD4+ T cells sorted from blood, taken at week 4, from a patient treated with tofacitinib. The receptor set was obtained from a human donor with alopecia areata. The CDR3 runs from the conserved cysteine through the conserved F or W. D genes are given only for firm matches. Size is stated for part of the rows, as once, few or many counts, or as a class when the clone is expanded.

-,-,TRBJ1-3,TRBV5-1,TGCGCCAGCAGCTCGGACAGATCTGGAAACACCATATATTTT,CASSSDRSGNTIYF
-,-,TRBJ1-5,TRBV4-1,TGCGCCAGCAGCCAAGAAGGCCCCCGTTTTAGCAATCAGCCCCAGCATTTT,CASSQEGPRFSNQPQHF
few,-,TRBJ2-7,TRBV5-6,TGTGCCAGCACCTCCTCCTACGAGCAGTACTTC,CASTSSYEQYF
-,-,TRBJ2-6,TRBV30,TGTGCCTGGAGTGTAACAGCCTCTGGGGCCAACGTCCTGACTTTC,CAWSVTASGANVLTF
-,-,TRBJ1-3,TRBV6-6,TGTGCCAGCGGGACGGGACGGAACTCTGGAAACACCATATATTTT,CASGTGRNSGNTIYF
-,-,TRBJ2-6,TRBV5-1,TGCGCCAGCAGCTTTGACGGAACTGGGGCCAACGTCCTGACTTTC,CASSFDGTGANVLTF
-,-,TRBJ1-1,TRBV2,TGTGCCAGCAAATTGGAGCAAGACAACACTGAAGCTTTCTTT,CASKLEQDNTEAFF
few,TRBD2,TRBJ2-7,TRBV7-9,TGTGCCAGCAGCTTAACCACTAGCGGAGCCCACGAGCAGTACTTC,CASSLTTSGAHEQYF
-,-,TRBJ2-2,TRBV23-1,TGCGCCAGCAGTCAGAACAGGGTGCCCGGGGAGCTGTTTTTT,CASSQNRVPGELFF
-,-,TRBJ1-2,TRBV30,TGTGCCTGGAGTGCCTTGACAACCGACTATGGCTACACCTTC,CAWSALTTDYGYTF
-,-,TRBJ2-7,TRBV6-1,TGTGCCAGCAGTGCGAGGGCAGGGGGGACCTACGAGCAGTACTTC,CASSARAGGTYEQYF
-,-,TRBJ2-7,TRBV27,TGTGCCAGCAGTTTGATCAACGGCGGGGCTCGTAACGAGCAGTACTTC,CASSLINGGARNEQYF
-,-,TRBJ2-7,TRBV2,TGTGCCAGCAGTGAATCCCGTCTCGCCTACGAGCAGTACTTC,CASSESRLAYEQYF
-,-,TRBJ2-5,TRBV9,TGTGCCAGCAGCGTAGGTTCCCCTGATGCACAAGGGACCCAGTACTTC,CASSVGSPDAQGTQYF
-,TRBD1,TRBJ1-2,TRBV2,TGTGCCAGCAGTGTCGGGACAGGGGCACCCTATGGCTACACCTTC,CASSVGTGAPYGYTF
-,-,TRBJ1-2,TRBV5-4,TGTGCCAGCAGCTTGGCGGGGATTAACTATGGCTACACCTTC,CASSLAGINYGYTF
-,-,TRBJ2-3,TRBV5-1,TGCGCCAGCAGCTTGGAAGACGGCACAGATACGCAGTATTTT,CASSLEDGTDTQYF
-,-,TRBJ2-2,TRBV7-8,TGTGCCAGCAGCTCGACTCTCCGAGGGAACACCGGGGAGCTGTTTTTT,CASSSTLRGNTGELFF
few,TRBD2,TRBJ2-3,TRBV7-2,TGTGCCAGCAGCTCTAGCGGGGCCTACACAGATACGCAGTATTTT,CASSSSGAYTDTQYF
few,TRBD1,TRBJ1-2,TRBV5-1,TGCGCCAGCAGCTTGGCAGGGGGCTATGGCTACACCTTC,CASSLAGGYGYTF
-,-,TRBJ2-5,TRBV5-6,TGTGCCAGCAGCGCAAGGGTGGAGACCCAGTACTTC,CASSARVETQYF
-,-,TRBJ2-1,TRBV7-2,TGTGCCAGCAGCCCGCCGGCGCCCCGGAATGAGCAGTTCTTC,CASSPPAPRNEQFF
-,-,TRBJ1-1,TRBV29-1,TGCAGCGTTGAGCAGGGCCTGGTCGACACTGAAGCTTTCTTT,CSVEQGLVDTEAFF
-,-,TRBJ2-5,TRBV7-6,TGTGCCAGCAGCTTAGCGGGGGGCCAAGAGACCCAGTACTTC,CASSLAGGQETQYF
few,-,TRBJ2-3,TRBV29-1,TGCAGCGTTGTCGTGGCGGGCCGCACAGATACGCAGTATTTT,CSVVVAGRTDTQYF
-,-,TRBJ2-1,TRBV18,TGTGCCAGCTCACCCAAGCTGGGTGAGCAGTTCTTC,CASSPKLGEQFF